This T cell receptor (beta chain) was captured by sequencing in a study of OX40 agonist ivuxolimab in advanced cancers. The length of the CDR3 is 14 residues. CDR1 is MNHNS, CDR2 SASEGT, per germline. V trimming: 6 bases; J trimming: 6 bases; junction bases outside the gene matches: 9. TCRdb keeps only in-frame clones here, not all; method: immunoSEQ multiplex PCR. The sample has around 100,000 clones, roughly 89% seen once. The rearrangement uses TRBV6-1 and TRBJ2-3; 7 positions match TRBD1. This material consisted of CD4+ or CD8+ T cells sorted from blood, taken in a trial of the OX40 agonist ivuxolimab. This clonotype originated in an adult with an advanced solid tumor such as melanoma, head and neck, liver or kidney cancer. In DNA, the CDR3 is TGTGCCAGCAGACCAGGGGGAAGGGGGGATACGCAGTATTTT. It encodes CASRPGGRGDTQYF.